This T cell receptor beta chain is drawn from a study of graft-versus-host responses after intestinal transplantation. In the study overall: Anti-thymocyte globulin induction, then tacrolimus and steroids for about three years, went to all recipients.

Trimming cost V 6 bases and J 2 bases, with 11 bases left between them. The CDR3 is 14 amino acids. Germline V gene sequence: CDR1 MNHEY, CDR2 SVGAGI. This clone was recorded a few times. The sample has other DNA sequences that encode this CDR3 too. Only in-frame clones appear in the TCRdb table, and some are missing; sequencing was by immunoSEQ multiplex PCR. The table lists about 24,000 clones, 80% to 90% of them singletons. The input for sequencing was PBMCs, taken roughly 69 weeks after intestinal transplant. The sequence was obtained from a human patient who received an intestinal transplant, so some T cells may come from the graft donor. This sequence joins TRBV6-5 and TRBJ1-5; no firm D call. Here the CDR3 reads CASSHGPRNQPQHF. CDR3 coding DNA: TGTGCCAGCAGCCACGGGCCGCGCAATCAGCCCCAGCATTTT.